Listed below are T cell receptor beta chains from one sample, sequenced in a study of response to subunit inactivated influenza vaccine. TCRdb reanalysed the RT-PCR reads using MiXCR and keeps one entry per CDR3 protein. The sample comprises hundreds of thousands of distinct CDR3 sequences, approximately 21% of which are singletons, and over 9% rests with the top ten. This specimen consisted of PBMCs from blood, obtained less than 22 months after vaccination. The receptors were sampled from a man aged 45-69 years who received an inactivated influenza vaccine. The CDR3 runs from the conserved cysteine through the conserved F or W. The order of the fields is D gene, V gene, J gene, clone size, CDR3 DNA, CDR3 protein. A D gene is named only where the DNA matches it firmly. Expanded clones are given a class, and other clones once, few, many or no size at all.

TRBD2	TRBV20-1	TRBJ2-7	few	TGCAGTGCTAGATCTCGGGGAAGGGCTAGCGGACTCTACGAGCAGTACTTC	CSARSRGRASGLYEQYF
NA	TRBV12-3/TRBV12-4	TRBJ2-1	few	TGTGCCAGCAGTACAGGCGTTTCCTACAATGAGCAGTTCTTC	CASSTGVSYNEQFF
NA	TRBV25-1	TRBJ2-1	NA	TGTGCCAGCACCAGGAGCTCCTACAATGAGCAGTTCTTC	CASTRSSYNEQFF
NA	TRBV4-3	TRBJ2-7	few	TGCGCCAGCAGCCAAGGGCGAAGGGCCCCAGGGACCTCCTACGAGCAGTACTTC	CASSQGRRAPGTSYEQYF
TRBD2	TRBV6-2/TRBV6-3	TRBJ2-1	NA	TGTGCCAGCAGGCTAGCGGGGGGAGTCAATGAGCAGTTCTTC	CASRLAGGVNEQFF
NA	TRBV4-2	TRBJ2-3	NA	TGTGCCAGCAGCCAAGAACTAGTTAAAGCTACGCAGTATTTT	CASSQELVKATQYF
NA	TRBV20-1	TRBJ1-2	many	TGCAGTGCTAGAGGCGGGGGGGAAGGCACCTTC	CSARGGGEGTF
TRBD1	TRBV12-3/TRBV12-4	TRBJ1-3	NA	TGTGCCAGCAGAGCAACCGGGACAGGGTTAGGAAACACCATATATTTT	CASRATGTGLGNTIYF
NA	TRBV20-1	TRBJ2-4	NA	TGCAGTGCTAGTATCGGTCGGCTTGCCAAAAACATTCAGTACTTC	CSASIGRLAKNIQYF
NA	TRBV6-5	TRBJ2-2	few	TGTGCCAGCAGTTCCATCATCCCCGGGGAGCTGTTTTTT	CASSSIIPGELFF
NA	TRBV28	TRBJ1-1	NA	TGTGCCAGCACTGACTGGGGGCCTCACACTGAAGCTTTCTTT	CASTDWGPHTEAFF
TRBD2	TRBV11-3	TRBJ2-1	NA	TGTGCCAGCAGCTTAGGGGGACTAGCTACCAATGAGCAGTTCTTC	CASSLGGLATNEQFF
NA	TRBV21-1	TRBJ1-2	NA	TGTGCCAGCAGCAAAGCTCCTACAGGGAACTATGGCTACACCTTC	CASSKAPTGNYGYTF
NA	TRBV27	TRBJ1-5	NA	TGTGCCAGCAGTTTATCTGGGGTGTTCAAGGTGCCCCAGCATTTT	CASSLSGVFKVPQHF
TRBD1	TRBV12-3/TRBV12-4	TRBJ1-1	NA	TGTGCCAGCAGTCAGGGGGCCCACTACACTGAAGCTTTCTTT	CASSQGAHYTEAFF
NA	TRBV2	TRBJ1-5	once	TGTGCCAGCAGTGAACTAATTTATAGCAATCAGCCCCAGCATTTT	CASSELIYSNQPQHF
TRBD1	TRBV12-3/TRBV12-4	TRBJ1-5	few	TGTGCCAGCAGTTTAATAATAGGACAGGGCAATCAGCCCCAGCATTTT	CASSLIIGQGNQPQHF
NA	TRBV4-1	TRBJ2-7	NA	TGCGCCAGCAGCCAGGCTAGTGGCACCTACGAGCAGTACTTC	CASSQASGTYEQYF
TRBD1	TRBV20-1	TRBJ2-7	few	TGCAGTGCTAGCCGACAGGGCCACGAGCAGTACTTC	CSASRQGHEQYF
NA	TRBV7-3	TRBJ2-7	NA	TGTGCCAGCAGCTTAAATTCGCTAGCTCAAGAGCAGTACTTC	CASSLNSLAQEQYF
TRBD2	TRBV19	TRBJ2-1	few	TGTGCCAGTATTCAAGCGGGAGATAGGAATGAGCAGTTCTTC	CASIQAGDRNEQFF
TRBD1	TRBV20-1	TRBJ2-3	many	TGCAGTGCTAGAGCCCTCGGACAGGGGGCATCTTTTAGCACAGATACGCAGTATTTT	CSARALGQGASFSTDTQYF
NA	TRBV4-3	TRBJ2-7	NA	TGCGCCAGCAGCCAAGTACAGGGTTTTGTCTACGAGCAGTACTTC	CASSQVQGFVYEQYF
NA	TRBV7-8	TRBJ2-7	few	TGTGCCAGCAGCCCCCGTCGTTCGCCGTACGAGCAGTACTTC	CASSPRRSPYEQYF
NA	TRBV5-1	TRBJ2-1	many	TGCGCCAGCAGCTCAGGGGTGAATGAGCAGTTCTTC	CASSSGVNEQFF
NA	TRBV12-3/TRBV12-4	TRBJ2-5	once	TGTGCCAGCAGTTTAGCTCTAGCCGGGGCCCAGTACTTC	CASSLALAGAQYF
TRBD1	TRBV10-2	TRBJ1-5	many	TGCGCCAGCAGTGGGTCGGGGACAGGGTATTGGAGAAGCAATCAGCCCCAGCATTTT	CASSGSGTGYWRSNQPQHF
NA	TRBV28	TRBJ2-7	few	TGTGCCAGCAGTTTTTCAGCCGGTAGTGTAGAGCAGTACTTC	CASSFSAGSVEQYF
NA	TRBV7-9	TRBJ2-1	few	TGTGCCAGCAGCCAGGACAGCCGCACGGGGCAGTTCTTC	CASSQDSRTGQFF
NA	TRBV6-2/TRBV6-3	TRBJ1-5	NA	TGTGCCACCGCAGGGGGCAATCAGCCCCAGCATTTT	CATAGGNQPQHF
NA	TRBV20-1	TRBJ1-6	NA	TGCAGTGCTTGGGCGGGGACAACTAATTCACCCCTCCACTTT	CSAWAGTTNSPLHF
NA	TRBV20-1	TRBJ1-2	NA	TGCAGTGCTAGAGAGGGGGGGATGGTAGGCTACACCTTC	CSAREGGMVGYTF
NA	TRBV10-3	TRBJ1-2	few	TGTGCCATCACAACCCCCATGGGCTTTGGCTACACCTTC	CAITTPMGFGYTF
NA	TRBV3-1	TRBJ2-7	few	TGTGCCAGCAGCCAAGTCGGGGGGCGGGGGGAGCAGTACTTC	CASSQVGGRGEQYF
NA	TRBV20-1	TRBJ2-7	NA	TGCAGTGCTAGTACGGGATCCGGGCGGGGAACCTACGAGCAGTACTTC	CSASTGSGRGTYEQYF
NA	TRBV29-1	TRBJ2-1	few	TGCAGCGCCGGGGTCGGGTACTACAATGAGCAGTTCTTC	CSAGVGYYNEQFF
TRBD1	TRBV28	TRBJ2-5	NA	TGTGCCAGCAGTTTATTGAGGGACAGGGGGTATGAGACCCAGTACTTC	CASSLLRDRGYETQYF
NA	TRBV20-1	TRBJ2-5	NA	TGCAGTGCCACCCCCACAGGGAGGGAGACCCAGTACTTC	CSATPTGRETQYF
NA	TRBV14	TRBJ2-1	few	TGTGCCAGCAGCCCTTGGACCCGCAAAAAGGTCTCCTACAATGAGCAGTTCTTC	CASSPWTRKKVSYNEQFF
NA	TRBV20-1	TRBJ2-7	few	TGCAGTGCTAGTGTCGGGAGCTCCTACGAGCAGTACTTC	CSASVGSSYEQYF
NA	TRBV9	TRBJ2-3	few	TGTGCCAGCAGCGTAGGCCTTGACTGGCCTGATACGCAGTATTTT	CASSVGLDWPDTQYF
TRBD1	TRBV5-1	TRBJ2-7	many	TGCGCCAGCAGCTTGGGGGGACAGGAGACATCGTACTTC	CASSLGGQETSYF
NA	TRBV7-9	TRBJ1-1	few	TGTGCCAGCAGCTTGGATGGGGGCGGGAACACTGAAGCTTTCTTT	CASSLDGGGNTEAFF
NA	TRBV12-3/TRBV12-4	TRBJ2-1	NA	TGTGCCAGCAATCTTGCTGGAGGGCAGTTCTTC	CASNLAGGQFF
NA	TRBV5-1	TRBJ1-1	NA	TGCGCCAGCAGCTTGATCGGCCGGGGGCTGAACACTGAAGCTTTCTTT	CASSLIGRGLNTEAFF
NA	TRBV10-3	TRBJ1-4	NA	TGTGCCATCAGTGAGTCGGTCCCACCCGGAGGGGAAAAACTGTTTTTT	CAISESVPPGGEKLFF
NA	TRBV6-5	TRBJ1-4	NA	TGTGCCAGCAGTTACGGGACACTTAATGAAAAACTGTTTTTT	CASSYGTLNEKLFF
NA	TRBV18	TRBJ2-3	few	TGTGCCAGCTCACCGGATTACGGGGGGCGGGCAGATACGCAGTATTTT	CASSPDYGGRADTQYF
NA	TRBV29-1	TRBJ1-1	NA	TGCAGCGTTCCGGGGCCAGACACTGAAGCTTTCTTT	CSVPGPDTEAFF
NA	TRBV20-1	TRBJ2-3	few	TGCAGTGCTAGAGGACGCCGGTGGGGGAGCACAGATACGCAGTATTTT	CSARGRRWGSTDTQYF
NA	TRBV4-2	TRBJ1-1	few	TGTGCCAGCAGCCAAAGGGGGGGAAACAAGGGCACTGAAGCTTTCTTT	CASSQRGGNKGTEAFF